Shown below are 8 T cell receptor beta chains from a single sample sequenced in a study of cytomegalovirus exposure and HLA in healthy donors. The method was immunoSEQ multiplex PCR; TCRdb's version includes in-frame clones alone and lacks a portion of them. This sample has about 98,000 clones, with approximately 88% found just once. The sample was PBMCs. These receptors all stem from a woman aged 25 to 45 in good health and CMV-seronegative.

This chain's CDR3 is CASSPRSGTGLMNTEAFF. As DNA, the CDR3 is TGTGCCAGCTCACCTAGATCCGGGACAGGGCTCATGAACACTGAAGCTTTCTTT. This chain connects TRBV18 to TRBJ1-1; 9 nucleotides agree with TRBD1. This CDR3 spans 18 amino acids. The germline gives CDR1 KGHSH, CDR2 LQKENI. The V and J ends lost 3 bases and 0 bases, in that order; junction bases with no gene match: 11.

The V gene is TRBV5-4, the J gene TRBJ1-1; no clear D gene. The germline V gene has CDR1 SGHNT and CDR2 YYREEE (reference sequence). CDR3 length: 13 residues. The germline V and J ends were trimmed by 0 bases and 1 base, with 4 bases remaining between them. CDR3 sequence reads: CASSLEQNTEAFF. Here the CDR3 DNA reads TGTGCCAGCAGCTTGGAACAGAACACTGAAGCTTTCTTT.

This clone was seen more than once but under ten times. The chain recombines TRBV27 with TRBJ1-2, with D unresolved. With 2 bases removed from V and 4 bases from J, the gap between germline ends came to 11 bases. Germline CDR1 and CDR2: MNHEY and SMNVEV (reference sequence). The CDR3 sequence is 14 residues long. CDR3 sequence (DNA): TGTGCCAGCAGTTTAAGCCAACCATCCTATGGCTACACCTTC. Its protein is CASSLSQPSYGYTF.

This chain connects TRBV11-2 to TRBJ2-5, with D perhaps TRBD1 (6 bases). V lost 7 bases and J 3 bases, leaving 15 bases between the germline ends. Germline-derived CDR1 and CDR2 are SGHAT and FQNNGV. The CDR3 is made up of 14 amino acids. Here the CDR3 reads CASTPRHREETQYF. The DNA of the CDR3 is TGTGCCAGCACCCCTAGGCACAGGGAAGAGACCCAGTACTTC.

The CDR3 spells CASRSEGGGTDTQYF. Written as DNA, the CDR3 is TGTGCCAGCAGGTCGGAGGGGGGGGGCACAGATACGCAGTATTTT. The chain is built from TRBV5-6 and TRBJ2-3; TRBD2 might be the D (7 bases). The CDR3 runs 15 residues. The V and J ends lost 5 bases and 1 base respectively, with 14 bases between them. The V gene's germline CDR1 is SGHDT and CDR2 YYEEEE.

The V call is TRBV6-5, the J call TRBJ2-2; possible D gene TRBD1, 6 bases. The CDR3 is 14 residues long. The V gene lost 5 bases and the J gene lost 1 base, with 8 bases spanning the gap. CDR1 and CDR2 (germline): MNHEY, SVGAGI. The CDR3 here is CASSGGQNTGELFF. DNA of the CDR3: TGTGCCAGCAGTGGGGGACAGAACACCGGGGAGCTGTTTTTT.

V is TRBV4-2 and J is TRBJ1-4, with TRBD1 matching 10 bases. Germline CDR1 and CDR2: LGHNA and YNFKEQ. This CDR3 comprises 15 residues. V lost 6 bases, J lost 5 bases, and 6 bases stayed unmatched. The CDR3 DNA reads TGTGCCAGCAGTACCGGGACAGGGGACAATGAAAAACTGTTTTTT. Translation gives CASSTGTGDNEKLFF.

This clone was seen only once. The rearrangement joins TRBV7-9 to TRBJ1-4, with TRBD1 as a possible D gene (5 bases). Germline V gene sequence: CDR1 SEHNR, CDR2 FQNEAQ (reference sequence). Trimming removed 5 bases from V and 7 bases from J, with 26 bases in between. The CDR3 consists of 18 residues. The CDR3 nucleotides read TGTGCCAGCAGCCCTATTCTTCTAGACAGCCGACTTGGTGAAAAACTGTTTTTT. The encoded protein is CASSPILLDSRLGEKLFF.